This T cell receptor beta chain was recorded in a study of T cell responses to AZD1222 COVID-19 vaccine. About the study: Investigators merged groups given second doses at roughly 4 or roughly 12 weeks.

The trim removed 4 bases at V and 6 bases at J, leaving 14 bases unmatched. CDR3 length: 16 residues. The germline gives CDR1 SGDLS, CDR2 YYNGEE. With respect to this clone: Its antigen is not identified.

Notes on the study in general: The CD4 TCRs associated with vaccination extended across spike and predominated at 160-218 and 743-854. There were mostly white British donors and more females than males, and clonal diversity was possibly underestimated.

Libraries were prepared by immunoSEQ multiplex PCR; TCRdb keeps only in-frame clonotypes and omits some of them. Of roughly 140,000 clones in the sample, roughly 89% were seen once. The sequence was obtained from an adult in good health. Sequenced here: peripheral blood, sampled on day 0 of AZD1222 vaccination. V is TRBV9 and J is TRBJ2-7; 9 nucleotides agree with TRBD1. The CDR3 region is CASSPHGRDREGEQYF. The CDR3 bases are TGTGCCAGCAGCCCCCATGGACGGGACAGGGAGGGCGAGCAGTACTTC. The whole variable domain, filled in from reference TRBV9 and TRBJ2-7, reads DSGVTQTPKHLITATGQRVTLRCSPRSGDLSVYWYQQSLDQGLQFLIQYYNGEERAKGNILERFSAQQFPDLHSELNLSSLELGDSALYFCASSPHGRDREGEQYFGPGTRLTVT.